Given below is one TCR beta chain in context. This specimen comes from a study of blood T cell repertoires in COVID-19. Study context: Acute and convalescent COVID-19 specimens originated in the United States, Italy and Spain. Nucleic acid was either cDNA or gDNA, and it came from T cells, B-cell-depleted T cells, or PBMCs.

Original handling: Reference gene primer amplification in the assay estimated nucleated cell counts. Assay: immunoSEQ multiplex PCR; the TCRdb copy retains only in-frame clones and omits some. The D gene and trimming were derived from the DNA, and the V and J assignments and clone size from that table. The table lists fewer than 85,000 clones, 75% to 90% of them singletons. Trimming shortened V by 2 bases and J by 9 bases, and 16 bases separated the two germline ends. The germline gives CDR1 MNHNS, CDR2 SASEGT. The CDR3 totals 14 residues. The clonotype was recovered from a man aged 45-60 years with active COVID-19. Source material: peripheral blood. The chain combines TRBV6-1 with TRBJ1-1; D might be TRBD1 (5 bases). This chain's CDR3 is CASSEKGRELKAFF. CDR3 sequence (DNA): TGTGCCAGCAGTGAAAAAGGCAGGGAATTAAAAGCTTTCTTT.